The clone carrying this T cell receptor beta chain came up many times. The record originates from a study of T-cell memory formation after mild COVID-19. Germline V lookup: CDR1 SGDLS, CDR2 YYNGEE. J was trimmed by 1 base and V by 7 bases; bases with no gene match: 8. The CDR3 is 15 amino acids. One entry per CDR3 protein results from TCRdb running MiXCR on the 5' RACE reads. This sample carries over 10,000 distinct CDR3 sequences, around 13% of them seen once, and the ten largest clones take approximately 53%. J is TRBJ2-1 and V is TRBV9; 7 bases match TRBD1. The material sequenced was PBMCs or a T cell subset sorted from them (not recorded which). This receptor was obtained from an adult woman who had mild COVID-19 (a few samples of this study predate the infection). Cell type and time point are not known. Written as DNA, the CDR3 is TGTGCCAGCCAGCCTGGGACAGCTTCCTACAATGAGCAGTTCTTC. Translation gives CASQPGTASYNEQFF.